The T cell receptor (beta chain) under discussion was sequenced for a study of cytomegalovirus exposure and HLA in healthy donors. Study-level results: The authors considered a cluster of highly shared sequence variants likely to be a sequencing artifact. With further analysis later on, most CMV-associated TCR beta chains appeared HLA-restricted. In an earlier analysis, in approximately 630 donors, most V segments appeared productive either ~87% or ~30% of the time.

These donors counted as nominally healthy when sampled, but unrecorded immune exposures were likely. The V end lost 5 bases, the J end lost 4 bases, and 18 bases lay between the germline ends. The CDR3 totals 15 residues. The V gene's germline CDR1 is PRHDT and CDR2 FYEKMQ (reference sequence). Amplification used 60 Vbeta primers and 13 Jbeta primers. The table came from immunoSEQ multiplex PCR; TCRdb's copy has only in-frame clones and leaves some out. Of some 87,000 clones listed, nearly 70% are singletons. With respect to this clone: The target antigen is unknown.

The sample was PBMCs. The receptor's source is a woman aged 45-60 years in good health and CMV-seropositive. The gene calls are TRBV13 and TRBJ2-7; tentatively, D is TRBD2 (7 bases). The chain's CDR3 is CASSARGAGRYEQYF. The CDR3 nucleotides read TGTGCCAGCAGCGCCCGGGGGGCAGGGCGGTACGAGCAGTACTTC.